These 19 T cell receptor beta chains share one sample of origin, sequenced in a study of blood T cell repertoires in COVID-19. Assay: immunoSEQ multiplex PCR; the TCRdb copy retains only in-frame clones and omits some. The data hold 160,000 or so clones, with less than 90% observed a single time. Sequences were obtained from peripheral blood. All receptors come from an older woman with acute or convalescent COVID-19.

This sequence joins TRBV11-2 and TRBJ2-1; TRBD2 matches 10 bases. CDR1 and CDR2 (germline): SGHAT, FQNNGV. Losses at the gene ends were 5 bases for V and 7 bases for J; bases not matched to a gene: 8. The length of the CDR3 is 15 residues. DNA for the CDR3: TGTGCCAGCAGCCGGACTAGCGGAGCGGGGAATGAGCAGTTCTTC. It translates to CASSRTSGAGNEQFF.

This chain uses TRBV5-4 with TRBJ2-7; TRBD2 matches 8 bases. The V segment lost 4 bases and the J segment 1 base; nucleotides outside the gene matches: 13. The CDR3 has 17 amino acids. The germline CDR1 and CDR2 sequences are SGHNT and YYREEE (reference sequence). The CDR3 DNA reads as TGTGCCAGCAGCCGCAGCGGGGGCTATGGGTTTTCCTACGAGCAGTACTTC. Protein product: CASSRSGGYGFSYEQYF.

This chain uses TRBV18 with TRBJ1-1; D uncertain. The CDR3 extends over 14 amino acids. CDR1 is KGHSH, CDR2 LQKENI, per germline. V lost 2 bases and J lost 0, with 7 bases in between. The CDR3 nucleotides read TGTGCCAGCTCACCATCCCCAGTGAACACTGAAGCTTTCTTT. Its translation: CASSPSPVNTEAFF.

This clone was found a few times. This rearrangement joins TRBV28 to TRBJ1-2, with TRBD1 as a possible D gene (5 bases). The germline V and J ends were trimmed by 1 base and 4 bases, with 7 bases remaining between them. The CDR3 sequence is 13 residues long. CDR1 is MDHEN and CDR2 is SYDVKM in the germline V gene. The CDR3, as DNA: TGTGCCAGCAGTTTATCCGGGGGCTATGGCTACACCTTC. As protein: CASSLSGGYGYTF.

The chain employs TRBV6-2 or TRBV6-3 and TRBJ1-5; D might be TRBD1 (6 bases). Germline CDR1 MNHEY, CDR2 SVGEGT. V dropped 5 bases and J dropped 7 bases, with 21 bases sitting between them. The CDR3 runs to 16 residues. The CDR3 here is CASSQQGPHSGQPQHF. CDR3 nucleotides: TGTGCCAGCAGTCAACAGGGTCCCCATTCAGGACAGCCCCAGCATTTT.

V usage is TRBV18 and J usage is TRBJ1-3; D remains unclear. The CDR3 loop spans 16 amino acids. Germline lookup yields CDR1 KGHSH and CDR2 LQKENI. V was trimmed by 5 bases and J by 0 bases, leaving 14 bases between them. The CDR3 bases are TGTGCCAGCTCATCCGTCCTCTCTAGCTCTGGAAACACCATATATTTT. This sequence encodes CASSSVLSSSGNTIYF.

The chain has TRBV7-2 and TRBJ2-4, with a possible D match to TRBD1 (5 bases). V lost 5 bases and J lost 5, with 13 bases in between. The CDR3 contains 14 residues. Germline-derived CDR1 and CDR2 are SGHTA and FQGNSA. Here the CDR3 reads CASSASGSQNIQYF. DNA for the CDR3: TGTGCCAGCAGCGCCTCAGGGTCCCAAAACATTCAGTACTTC. Using reference TRBV7-2 and TRBJ2-4 for the parts outside the CDR3, the full variable domain is GAGVSQSPSNKVTEKGKDVELRCDPISGHTALYWYRQSLGQGLEFLIYFQGNSAPDKSGLPSDRFSAERTGGSVSTLTIQRTQQEDSAVYLCASSASGSQNIQYFGAGTRLSVL.

The chain employs TRBV2 and TRBJ2-7; perhaps TRBD1 as D (5 bases). Germline V gene lookup returns CDR1 SNHLY and CDR2 FYNNEI. Trimming took off 7 bases at V and 2 bases at J, with 18 bases between the two ends. The CDR3 spans 15 residues. The CDR3 DNA follows: TGTGCCAGCATAGAACCAGGGTTTGCTCCCTACGAGCAGTACTTC. Its protein product is CASIEPGFAPYEQYF.

The chain employs TRBV9 and TRBJ1-4, with TRBD1 matching over 7 bases. After removal of 4 bases from V and 8 bases from J, the junction contained 8 bases not matched to a gene. CDR3 length: 14 residues. Germline loops: CDR1 SGDLS, CDR2 YYNGEE. The CDR3: CASSLRQGGEKLFF. The DNA of the CDR3 is TGTGCCAGCAGCCTTCGACAGGGTGGCGAAAAACTGTTTTTT.

CDR3 nucleotide sequence: TGTGCCAGCAGTTTATGGGGGGGGAGCGGAACCTACAATGAGCAGTTCTTC. Its translation: CASSLWGGSGTYNEQFF. V gene TRBV28 combines with J gene TRBJ2-1; 7 nucleotides agree with TRBD2. The CDR3 covers 17 residues. The germline gives CDR1 MDHEN, CDR2 SYDVKM. J lost 2 bases, V lost 0 bases, and 7 bases had no gene match.

Comment on this clone: Other DNA sequences within the sample encode an identical CDR3. This chain links TRBV6-5 with TRBJ1-6; 7 positions agree with TRBD1. Germline CDR1 and CDR2: MNHEY and SVGAGI. The length of the CDR3 is 12 residues. The trim removed 6 bases at V and 8 bases at J, leaving 1 base unmatched. The CDR3 loop is CASRTGDSPLHF. CDR3 nucleotides: TGTGCCAGCAGAACAGGGGATTCACCCCTCCACTTT.

Comments on this clone: Different DNA sequences within this sample yield the same CDR3. The V call is TRBV6-5, the J call TRBJ1-1; D might be TRBD1 (5 bases). Per germline, CDR1 MNHEY and CDR2 SVGAGI. V shed 4 bases and J shed 1 base, with 7 bases lying between them. This CDR3 has 13 amino acids. CDR3 in amino acids: CASSFQGNTEAFF. The CDR3 nucleotides read TGTGCCAGCAGTTTTCAGGGGAACACTGAAGCTTTCTTT.

The V gene is TRBV11-2, the J gene TRBJ2-7, with TRBD1 as a possible D gene (5 bases). Looked up from germline, CDR1 is SGHAT and CDR2 is FQNNGV. Trimming took off 1 base at V and 3 bases at J, with 7 bases between the two ends. This CDR3 comprises 13 residues. In DNA, the CDR3 is TGTGCCAGCAGCTTAGGGGGCCGCTACGAGCAGTACTTC. It yields the protein CASSLGGRYEQYF.

V usage is TRBV7-9 and J usage is TRBJ1-1; maybe TRBD1 (6 bases). The CDR3 is 17 amino acids. Germline loops: CDR1 SEHNR, CDR2 FQNEAQ (reference sequence). V lost 4 bases to trimming and J lost 0 bases, with 18 bases between them. CDR3 sequence reads: CASSSRPAGDVNTEAFF. The CDR3 DNA follows: TGTGCCAGCAGCTCAAGGCCGGCAGGGGACGTGAACACTGAAGCTTTCTTT.

V and J are TRBV25-1 and TRBJ1-6; D ambiguous. Trimming removed 2 bases from V and 0 bases from J, with 8 bases in between. Germline V CDR1 and CDR2: MGHDK, SYGVNS. The CDR3 length is 16 residues. In DNA, the CDR3 is TGTGCCAGCAGTGAAACGTTGAGCTCCTATAATTCACCCCTCCACTTT. Amino acid sequence: CASSETLSSYNSPLHF.

The V call is TRBV5-6, the J call TRBJ1-1; unclear D gene. This CDR3 spans 14 amino acids. CDR1 is SGHDT, CDR2 YYEEEE, per germline. Between the trimmed V and J ends, which lost 6 bases and 7 bases, there was a span of 19 bases. CDR3 sequence: CASTRTAGLGEAFF. Here the CDR3 DNA reads TGTGCCAGCACCAGGACTGCAGGACTTGGTGAAGCTTTCTTT. Together with reference TRBV5-6 and TRBJ1-1, the CDR3 gives the full variable domain: DAGVTQSPTHLIKTRGQQVTLRCSPKSGHDTVSWYQQALGQGPQFIFQYYEEEERQRGNFPDRFSGHQFPNYSSELNVNALLLGDSALYLCASTRTAGLGEAFFGQGTRLTVV.

This chain connects TRBV9 to TRBJ2-2; D possibly corresponds to TRBD1 (5 bases). Trimming removed 0 bases at V and 5 bases at J, with 11 bases between. The germline V gene encodes CDR1 SGDLS and CDR2 YYNGEE. There are 15 residues in the CDR3. The CDR3 protein is CASSVVGDSTGELFF. The CDR3 DNA follows: TGTGCCAGCAGCGTAGTAGGGGATTCGACCGGGGAGCTGTTTTTT.

The CDR3 loop reads CASKGTGSYEQYF. For the CDR3, the DNA is TGTGCCAGTAAAGGGACAGGGTCCTACGAGCAGTACTTC. The chain links TRBV19 to TRBJ2-7; TRBD1 aligns across 9 bases. The CDR3 spans 13 residues. V lost 7 bases to trimming and J lost 1 base; unmatched junction nucleotides: 2. Per germline, CDR1 LNHDA and CDR2 SQIVND (reference sequence).

The gene calls are TRBV4-3 and TRBJ1-3, with a weak D call TRBD1 (5 bases). V was trimmed by 0 bases and J by 4 bases, leaving 10 bases between them. The CDR3 runs to 15 residues. CDR1 is LGHNA and CDR2 is YSLEER in the germline V gene. This chain's CDR3 is CASSQDGQGGNTIYF. The CDR3 DNA is TGCGCCAGCAGCCAAGATGGACAAGGAGGAAACACCATATATTTT.